This T cell receptor beta chain was recovered during a study of shared clonotypes between healthy human individuals. After removal of 6 bases from V and 7 bases from J, the junction contained 8 bases not matched to a gene. Looked up from germline, CDR1 is KGHSH and CDR2 is LQKENI. This CDR3 spans 14 amino acids. The sample holds one count of this clone. The antigen is not known. Healthy and HIV-negative, the adult donors had no recent acute infections or vaccinations. Assay execution proceeded at the deep level. TCRdb's copy holds only in-frame clones and misses some; the assay was immunoSEQ multiplex PCR. The sample has fewer than 1.6 million clones, about 98.5% seen once. General study findings and limits: In contrast to clonotypes shared by all four donors, non-shared clonotypes had lower generation probabilities. In general, naive subsets displayed greater estimated richness than memory subsets did.

The sequenced sample consisted of naive CD4+ T cells sorted from blood. Stated subset: CD45RA+ positively selected. The clonotype originates from a man younger than 45 in good health. The gene calls are TRBV18 and TRBJ1-5; TRBD1 matches at 8 bases. The CDR3 sequence: CASSPTGERQPQHF. The CDR3 DNA is TGTGCCAGCTCCCCGACAGGGGAGAGACAGCCCCAGCATTTT.